This TCR beta chain appears in the sequencing data of a study of lymphopenia after photon versus proton radiotherapy. Profiling relied on immunoSEQ multiplex PCR, and the TCRdb table lists in-frame clones only, not all of them. The sample contains about 16,000 clones, approximately 90% of which appear only once. V was trimmed by 2 bases and J by 5 bases, leaving 12 bases between them. Germline CDR1 is MNHNY and CDR2 is SVGAGI (reference sequence). CDR3 length equals 14 residues. This rearrangement joins TRBV6-6 to TRBJ2-5; D is possibly TRBD1 or TRBD2 (5 bases each). The material sequenced was peripheral blood, taken from a patient treated with proton-based radiotherapy. The sequence derives from a man in his 70s with pancreatic cancer. CDR3 sequence (DNA): TGTGCCAGCAGTTACGGGGGTCGGGGCGAGACCCAGTACTTC. Translating gives CASSYGGRGETQYF.